This TCR beta chain comes out of a study of cytomegalovirus exposure and HLA in healthy donors. Regarding this clone: Its antigen is currently unknown.

The CDR3 covers 18 residues. Germline V lookup: CDR1 LNHDA, CDR2 SQIVND (reference sequence). V gave up 6 bases and J gave up 0 bases, with 21 bases separating them. Study-wide results and limits: Several V segments, TRBV6-2 and TRBV6-3 among them, could not be told apart and were dropped. What was likely a sequencing artifact was a cluster of highly shared sequence variants. Only CMV serostatus was available as immune exposure information. When analyzed later, a missense DCLRE1C variant was found to be linked to TCR beta V- and J-gene trimming.

PCR employed 60 Vbeta and 13 Jbeta primers. The table came from immunoSEQ multiplex PCR; TCRdb's copy has only in-frame clones and leaves some out. The sample shows 150,000 to 250,000 clones, around 76% of them seen only once. This chain links TRBV19 with TRBJ1-5; tentatively, D is TRBD1 (5 bases). The sequenced material came from PBMCs. The clonotype was recovered from a man aged 25-45 years in good health and CMV-seronegative. This chain's CDR3 is CASSRGTGGSYSNQPQHF. The CDR3 DNA is TGTGCCAGTAGCCGGGGGACGGGGGGATCTTATAGCAATCAGCCCCAGCATTTT.